The TCR beta chain under discussion was sequenced for a study of molecular identifiers for immune sequencing clone quantification. V lost 4 bases and J lost 1, with 11 bases in between. Germline values: CDR1 LGHNA, CDR2 YSLEER. This CDR3 region has 15 residues. This clonotype was recorded at least ten times. TCRdb fed the PCR reads into MiXCR, producing one record per CDR3 protein. The sample carries 30,000 to 45,000 distinct CDR3 sequences, about 18% recorded once. Sequenced: naive CD8+ T cells from blood, with Jurkat cell RNA spiked in. The subset was: FACS-sorted CD8+CD4-CCR7+CD45RA+ naive T cells. The TCR sequence derives from a human donor in good health. Some libraries in this study had Jurkat cell RNA spiked in. V gene TRBV4-3 combines with J gene TRBJ2-4; D perhaps matches TRBD1 (5 bases). The CDR3 is CASSPRALAKNIQYF. The CDR3 nucleotides read TGCGCCAGCAGCCCCAGGGCCCTCGCCAAAAACATTCAGTACTTC.